This passage covers 29 T cell receptor beta chains from one sample sequenced in a study of metastatic and nonmetastatic thyroid tumors. TCRdb re-processed the PCR reads through MiXCR. The sample has about 22,000 clones; roughly 18% are singletons. Prior to thyroid surgery, none of the patients had received any treatment. Source material: adjacent normal tissue. These receptors came from a male donor with papillary thyroid cancer or a benign thyroid nodule (not recorded which). Some clones in this sample may be carry-over from other donors' samples.

A few counts support this clone. V gene TRBV12-3 or TRBV12-4 combines with J gene TRBJ2-5; 7 bases match TRBD1. The trim removed 8 bases at V and 11 bases at J, leaving 14 bases unmatched. There are 13 residues in the CDR3. CDR3 nucleotide sequence: TGTGCCAGCGCCACAGGGGAGCAAGGGACGCAGTACTTC. It translates to CASATGEQGTQYF.

This clone has at least ten counts. The chain has TRBV3-1 and TRBJ1-6; D is unresolved. Trimming stripped 0 bases from V and 0 bases from J, with 9 bases between. Germline loops: CDR1 LGHDT, CDR2 YNNKEL (reference sequence). CDR3 length equals 17 residues. The CDR3 region is CASSQEGPSSYNSPLHF. The CDR3 coding sequence is TGTGCCAGCAGCCAAGAAGGGCCGAGCTCCTATAATTCACCCCTCCACTTT.

The chain joins TRBV27 to TRBJ2-7; 10 bases are a match to TRBD1. The CDR3 loop spans 14 amino acids. Trimming removed 5 bases from V and 7 bases from J; junction bases left unmatched: 8. From germline, CDR1 is MNHEY and CDR2 SMNVEV (reference sequence). CDR3 amino acids: CASSPGQGMREQYF. The CDR3 DNA is TGTGCCAGCAGTCCGGGACAGGGGATGAGAGAGCAGTACTTC.

By share, this clone counts as medium-sized. The chain couples TRBV6-1 to TRBJ2-7; 9 bases match TRBD2. The CDR3 totals 14 residues. V lost 8 bases, J lost 2 bases, and 7 bases stayed unmatched. Germline V gene lookup returns CDR1 MNHNS and CDR2 SASEGT. Here the CDR3 reads CASRSGGVTYEQYF. Here the CDR3 DNA reads TGTGCCAGCCGTAGCGGGGGTGTGACCTACGAGCAGTACTTC.

The chain employs TRBV28 and TRBJ2-1, with TRBD2 matching over 14 bases. CDR1 is MDHEN and CDR2 is SYDVKM in the germline V gene. V was pared by 5 bases and J by 2 bases, with 14 bases of the junction left unmatched. This CDR3 has 20 amino acids. CDR3 residues: CASSPTTGTSGSVTYNEQFF. DNA of the CDR3: TGTGCCAGCAGTCCAACAACCGGGACTAGCGGGAGTGTCACCTACAATGAGCAGTTCTTC.

At least ten counts were recorded for this clone. In DNA, the CDR3 is TGTGCCAGCAGCTTCGGCCAGGGGGGAGGTCAGCCCCAGCATTTT. Amino acid sequence: CASSFGQGGGQPQHF. This chain connects TRBV5-8 to TRBJ1-5; 7 bases match TRBD1. Germline CDR1 reads SGHTS; CDR2 reads YDEGEE. The CDR3 sequence is 15 residues long. Germline trimming cut 2 bases from V and 6 bases from J; bases unmatched to any gene: 8.

This clone was detected many times. CDR3 coding DNA: TGTGCCAGCTCACCAGGGTCCAGTAGCACCGGGGAGCTGTTTTTT. The encoded protein is CASSPGSSSTGELFF. This sequence joins TRBV18 and TRBJ2-2; D remains unclear. V was clipped by 2 bases and J by 4 bases, with 11 bases between them. Germline assignment: CDR1 KGHSH and CDR2 LQKENI. The CDR3 spans 15 residues.

This clone was counted between two and nine times. One base away lies a much larger clone, so this may be a sequencing read error. The chain carries TRBV7-8 and TRBJ1-1; D unclear. Germline V gene lookup returns CDR1 SGHVS and CDR2 FQNEAQ. V dropped 2 bases and J dropped 13 bases, with 17 bases sitting between them. There are 13 residues in the CDR3. CDR3 in amino acids: CASSLPRRCKVFF. CDR3 bases: TGTGCCAGCAGCTTACCCCGCAGGTGTAAAGTTTTCTTT.

This clone was counted many times. CDR3 coding DNA: TGTGCCAGCACTCCGCCCGGGAGGAATGAGCAGTTCTTC. Its translation: CASTPPGRNEQFF. V and J are TRBV7-9 and TRBJ2-1; 7 nucleotides agree with TRBD2. Trimming removed 7 bases from V and 7 bases from J; junction bases left unmatched: 7. CDR3 length: 13 residues. From germline, CDR1 is SEHNR and CDR2 FQNEAQ (reference sequence).

This clone was found many times. V usage is TRBV3-1 and J usage is TRBJ1-2, with a tentative D call TRBD1 (6 bases). The germline gives CDR1 LGHDT, CDR2 YNNKEL (reference sequence). Trimming took 0 bases from V and 4 from J, leaving 18 bases between them. This CDR3 contains 17 residues. The CDR3 nucleotides read TGTGCCAGCAGCCAAGATGGATCCCACAGGGCGGGCTATGGCTACACCTTC. Residues: CASSQDGSHRAGYGYTF.

This clone was found many times. V gene TRBV12-3 or TRBV12-4 combines with J gene TRBJ2-3, with a weak D call TRBD2 (5 bases). This CDR3 comprises 15 residues. The V and J ends lost 1 base and 3 bases respectively, with 11 bases between them. The CDR3 coding sequence is TGTGCCAGCAGTTTAGGGCTGGGCGGGACAGATACGCAGTATTTT. Its protein is CASSLGLGGTDTQYF.

The V gene is TRBV6-1, the J gene TRBJ2-6; D gene ambiguous. With 9 bases removed from V and 5 bases from J, the gap between germline ends came to 26 bases. The CDR3 contains 18 residues. Germline CDR1 and CDR2: MNHNS and SASEGT. The CDR3 DNA sequence: TGTGCCAGACGTGCAACCCCAATAGGCCCTGTAAGGGCCAACGTCCTGACTTTC. This encodes CARRATPIGPVRANVLTF.

Sample share makes this clone medium-sized (0.01 to 0.1%). The chain couples TRBV27 to TRBJ2-7; D is possibly TRBD1 (8 bases). CDR1 is MNHEY and CDR2 is SMNVEV in the germline V gene (reference sequence). V was clipped by 6 bases and J by 4 bases, with 16 bases between them. The CDR3 has 14 amino acids. The CDR3 region is CASRPDRGLYEQYF. CDR3 DNA: TGTGCCAGCAGGCCCGACAGGGGACTATACGAGCAGTACTTC.

This clone was detected ten times or more. This chain connects TRBV12-3 or TRBV12-4 to TRBJ1-5; D not resolved. The CDR3 consists of 16 residues. V was cut by 6 bases and J by 4 bases, with 19 bases left in between. CDR3 sequence (DNA): TGTGCCAGCAGGCCTAATCGTGGGAATGGGAATCAGCCCCAGCATTTT. Translating it yields CASRPNRGNGNQPQHF.

Comment on this clone: No conserved phenylalanine or tryptophan is present at the end of the CDR3, so a read error is the likely explanation. The gene calls are TRBV3-1 and TRBJ1-2, with D perhaps TRBD1 (5 bases). Germline values: CDR1 LGHDT, CDR2 YNNKEL (reference sequence). This CDR3 comprises 11 residues. Trimming shortened V by 9 bases and J by 7 bases, and 12 bases separated the two germline ends. The CDR3 loop is CARSGAGGYTS. The CDR3, as DNA: TGTGCCAGAAGCGGGGCTGGTGGCTACACCTCC.

This chain uses TRBV20-1 with TRBJ2-1; D unresolved. The germline V and J ends were trimmed by 0 bases and 9 bases, with 15 bases remaining between them. CDR1 and CDR2 (germline): DFQATT, SNEGSKA (reference sequence). The CDR3 extends over 14 amino acids. DNA for the CDR3: TGCAGTGCTAGAGATTCGGATCCACCCCCTGAGCAGTTCTTC. This translates into CSARDSDPPPEQFF.

V is TRBV12-5 and J is TRBJ2-7, with TRBD2 identical over 9 bases. This CDR3 region has 20 residues. The germline CDR1 and CDR2 sequences are LGHNT and FRNRAP. J was trimmed by 0 bases and V by 5 bases; bases with no gene match: 20. Here the CDR3 DNA reads TGTGCTAGTGGTATTCTTGAACGGACTAGCGAACACCACTGCTCCTACGAGCAGTACGTC. Amino acid sequence: CASGILERTSEHHCSYEQYV.

The J gene is TRBJ2-2, the V gene TRBV24-1; 12 nucleotides agree with TRBD2. The germline V gene encodes CDR1 KGHDR and CDR2 SFDVKD. The CDR3 extends over 21 amino acids. V trimming: 1 base; J trimming: 5 bases; junction bases outside the gene matches: 16. The CDR3 coding sequence is TGTGCCACCAGTGATTTTTGGACAGGGGACCTAGCGGGAGGGCGAACCGGGGAGCTGTTTTTT. This gives the protein CATSDFWTGDLAGGRTGELFF.

Many counts were recorded for this clone. The chain recombines TRBV5-4 with TRBJ1-2; D not resolved. The V and J ends lost 3 bases and 2 bases respectively, with 11 bases between them. CDR3 length: 14 residues. In germline, CDR1 is SGHNT, CDR2 YYREEE (reference sequence). The CDR3 protein is CASSWATANYGYTF. The CDR3 DNA follows: TGTGCCAGCAGCTGGGCGACTGCCAACTATGGCTACACCTTC. The full variable domain, with the rest looked up from reference TRBV5-4 and TRBJ1-2, is ETGVTQSPTHLIKTRGQQVTLRCSSQSGHNTVSWYQQALGQGPQFIFQYYREEENGRGNFPPRFSGLQFPNYSSELNVNALELDDSALYLCASSWATANYGYTFGSGTRLTVV.

Ten or more counts support this clone. V usage is TRBV19 and J usage is TRBJ2-2; the D gene is possibly TRBD2 (6 bases). Germline V gene data show CDR1 as LNHDA and CDR2 as SQIVND (reference sequence). The CDR3 runs to 15 residues. Between the trimmed V and J ends, which lost 5 bases and 6 bases, there was a span of 16 bases. The CDR3 sequence: CASSPREWVPGELFF. The CDR3 nucleotides read TGTGCCAGTAGTCCCCGGGAGTGGGTTCCCGGGGAGCTGTTTTTT. The complete variable domain, with remaining parts taken from reference TRBV19 and TRBJ2-2, reads DGGITQSPKYLFRKEGQNVTLSCEQNLNHDAMYWYRQDPGQGLRLIYYSQIVNDFQKGDIAEGYSVSREKKESFPLTVTSAQKNPTAFYLCASSPREWVPGELFFGEGSRLTVL.

The genes are TRBV27 and TRBJ2-1; TRBD2 matches at 9 bases. Germline CDR1 and CDR2: MNHEY and SMNVEV (reference sequence). The V and J ends lost 5 bases and 5 bases, in that order; junction bases with no gene match: 10. The CDR3 covers 16 residues. Written as DNA, the CDR3 is TGTGCCAGCAGTCTTAATATTAGCGGGGGAGACAATGAGCAGTTCTTC. As protein: CASSLNISGGDNEQFF.

This clone was counted ten times or more. A much larger clone differs by one base, so this may be a read error. Written as DNA, the CDR3 is TGTGCCAGCAGTTTGAGGGGGACCGCTAGCTCCTTC. Translated, it gives CASSLRGTASSF. This chain uses TRBV28 with TRBJ1-2; a weak D match, TRBD1 (6 bases). Germline V gene data show CDR1 as MDHEN and CDR2 as SYDVKM. This CDR3 spans 12 amino acids.

This clone was observed once. This chain connects TRBV20-1 to TRBJ1-1, with D possibly matching TRBD1 (6 bases). Germline values: CDR1 DFQATT, CDR2 SNEGSKA (reference sequence). The CDR3 is made up of 17 amino acids. Trimming took 0 bases from V and 5 from J, leaving 22 bases between them. The CDR3 here is CSARDLNRDNRGTEAFF. In DNA form, the CDR3 reads TGCAGTGCTAGAGATCTAAATAGGGACAATCGGGGGACTGAAGCTTTCTTT.

This clone was counted many times. This chain links TRBV29-1 with TRBJ2-1, with TRBD1 identical over 9 bases. The CDR3 is made up of 14 amino acids. Trimming cost V 6 bases and J 0 bases; bases outside gene matches: 3. Germline-derived CDR1 and CDR2 are SQVTM and ANQGSEA. The CDR3 sequence is CSVGTGSSYNEQFF. DNA of the CDR3: TGCAGCGTGGGGACAGGGAGCTCCTACAATGAGCAGTTCTTC.

This clone was seen ten or more times. The chain carries TRBV9 and TRBJ1-6; possibly TRBD1 for D (5 bases). The germline gives CDR1 SGDLS, CDR2 YYNGEE. V was cut by 3 bases and J by 5 bases, with 12 bases left in between. This CDR3 comprises 15 residues. This chain's CDR3 is CASSELDRNNSPLHF. CDR3 in DNA: TGTGCCAGCAGCGAGTTAGACAGAAATAATTCACCCCTCCACTTT.

This clone was picked up one time. The junction and the germline gene differ at one end; a read error may be behind it. This chain links TRBV9 with TRBJ1-6, with D possibly being TRBD1 (6 bases). There are 16 residues in the CDR3. Germline CDR1 is SGDLS and CDR2 is YYNGEE. The CDR3 DNA is TGTGCCTGCAGCGTATATGCAGGGGTGGCTGGTTCACCCCTCCACTTT. This sequence encodes CACSVYAGVAGSPLHF.

In this sample, this clone turned up many times. The V call is TRBV19, the J call TRBJ2-3, with D uncertain. CDR1 is LNHDA and CDR2 is SQIVND in the germline V gene (reference sequence). The germline V and J ends were trimmed by 4 bases and 4 bases, with 6 bases remaining between them. This CDR3 is 12 amino acids long. The CDR3 DNA reads as TGTGCCAGTAGTAGAAGTGCAGATACGCAGTATTTT. Translated: CASSRSADTQYF.

By share of the sample, this clone is medium-sized (0.01 to 0.1%). CDR3 bases: TGTGCCAGCAGTTCGGCATTGAACACCGGGGAGCTGTTTTTT. This codes for CASSSALNTGELFF. V gene TRBV6-1 combines with J gene TRBJ2-2; no clear D gene. V lost 5 bases to trimming and J lost 1 base, with 8 bases between them. The CDR3 is made up of 14 amino acids. Looked up from germline, CDR1 is MNHNS and CDR2 is SASEGT.

By sample fraction, this clone is medium-sized. Its ends do not fully match the called genes, so a read error is possible. The gene calls are TRBV11-2 and TRBJ1-1; TRBD1 agrees at 10 bases. Germline V lookup: CDR1 SGHAT, CDR2 FQNNGV. The CDR3 sequence is 12 residues long. CDR3 coding DNA: TGTGCCAGCAGCGAGGGGGGACAGGGGCTTTCTTTT. This gives the protein CASSEGGQGLSF. The full variable domain, completed using reference TRBV11-2 and TRBJ1-1, is EAGVAQSPRYKIIEKRQSVAFWCNPISGHATLYWYQQILGQGPKLLIQFQNNGVVDDSQLPKDRFSAERLKGVDSTLKIQPAKLEDSAVYLCASSEGGQGLSFGQGTRLTVV.